Following are 6 T cell receptor beta chains from one sample sequenced in a study of blood T cell repertoires in COVID-19. Measured with immunoSEQ multiplex PCR; TCRdb has only the in-frame clones, and not every one. Among more than 90,000 clones listed, around 90% were seen once. The sample comprised peripheral blood. All receptors come from a human donor in a cohort sampled during active COVID-19.

The chain employs TRBV5-6 and TRBJ2-1; D unresolved. The CDR3 contains 15 residues. V was shortened by 0 bases and J by 3 bases, with 10 bases between the two germline ends. From germline, CDR1 is SGHDT and CDR2 YYEEEE. Here the CDR3 DNA reads TGTGCCAGCAGCTTGGGGCAGATCCACTACAATGAGCAGTTCTTC. Translated: CASSLGQIHYNEQFF.

The rearrangement uses TRBV18 and TRBJ2-7; D is uncertain. The CDR3 is made up of 11 amino acids. V gave up 2 bases and J gave up 5 bases, with 4 bases separating them. The V gene's germline CDR1 is KGHSH and CDR2 LQKENI. The CDR3 region is CASSPSDEQYF. The CDR3 DNA reads as TGTGCCAGCTCACCAAGCGACGAGCAGTACTTC.

J is TRBJ2-2 and V is TRBV28, with 9 bases matching TRBD2. J lost 0 bases, V lost 5 bases, and 10 bases had no gene match. Germline lookup yields CDR1 MDHEN and CDR2 SYDVKM. CDR3 length: 18 amino acids. The CDR3 bases are TGTGCCAGCAGTCCCCCCCTAGCGGGATTTACGAACACCGGGGAGCTGTTTTTT. Protein sequence: CASSPPLAGFTNTGELFF.

The V call is TRBV11-2, the J call TRBJ2-3; D ambiguous. The V end lost 5 bases, the J end lost 0 bases, and 12 bases lay between the germline ends. There are 15 residues in the CDR3. Germline CDR1 reads SGHAT; CDR2 reads FQNNGV. In nucleotides, the CDR3 is TGTGCCAGCAGCCCAAAGCGTGGGAGCACAGATACGCAGTATTTT. Translation gives CASSPKRGSTDTQYF.

This clone was picked up one time. The chain is built from TRBV11-1 and TRBJ2-7, with 8 bases fitting TRBD2. Per germline, CDR1 SGHAT and CDR2 FQDESV (reference sequence). The CDR3 has 16 residues. The junction had 9 bases not matched to a gene; V was cut back by 3 bases and J by 2 bases. DNA for the CDR3: TGTGCCAGCAGCTTCGGGGGGGGGACGGAGGCCTACGAGCAGTACTTC. This gives the protein CASSFGGGTEAYEQYF.

V and J are TRBV6-5 and TRBJ2-3; TRBD2 might be the D (6 bases). Trimming removed 5 bases at V and 7 bases at J, with 19 bases between. The CDR3 covers 15 residues. Per the germline V gene, CDR1 is MNHEY and CDR2 is SVGAGI. DNA for the CDR3: TGTGCCAGCAGTCGGTCCCCGGGACTTGAGTATACGCAGTATTTT. Encoded protein: CASSRSPGLEYTQYF.